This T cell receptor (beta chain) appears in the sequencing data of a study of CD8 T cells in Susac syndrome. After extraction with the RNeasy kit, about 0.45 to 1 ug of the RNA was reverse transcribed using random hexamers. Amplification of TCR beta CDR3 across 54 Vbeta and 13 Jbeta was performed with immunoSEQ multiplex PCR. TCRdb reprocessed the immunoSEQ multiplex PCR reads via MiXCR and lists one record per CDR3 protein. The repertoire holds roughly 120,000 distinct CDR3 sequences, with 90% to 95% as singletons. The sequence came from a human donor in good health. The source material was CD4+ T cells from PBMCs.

The CDR3 sequence: CATSDSSGSSYNEQFF. The DNA of the CDR3 is TGTGCCACCAGTGATTCCAGCGGGAGCTCCTACAATGAGCAGTTCTTC. J is TRBJ2-1 and V is TRBV24-1, with 8 bases lining up with TRBD2. Germline-derived CDR1 and CDR2 are KGHDR and SFDVKD. V gave up 2 bases and J gave up 0 bases; unmatched junction bases: 2. The CDR3 covers 16 residues.